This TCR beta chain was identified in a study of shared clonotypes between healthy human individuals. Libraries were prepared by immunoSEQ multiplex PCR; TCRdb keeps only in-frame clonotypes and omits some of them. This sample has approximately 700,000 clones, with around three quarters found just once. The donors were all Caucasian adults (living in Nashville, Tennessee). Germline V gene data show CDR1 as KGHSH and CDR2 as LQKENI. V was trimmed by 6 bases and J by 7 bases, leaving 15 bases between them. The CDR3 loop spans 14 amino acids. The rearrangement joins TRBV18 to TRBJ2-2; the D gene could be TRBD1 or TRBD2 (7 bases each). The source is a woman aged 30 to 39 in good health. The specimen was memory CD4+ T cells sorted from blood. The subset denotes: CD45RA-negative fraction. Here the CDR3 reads CASSRDSGNGELFF. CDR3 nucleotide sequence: TGTGCCAGCTCGAGGGACAGCGGGAACGGGGAGCTGTTTTTT.